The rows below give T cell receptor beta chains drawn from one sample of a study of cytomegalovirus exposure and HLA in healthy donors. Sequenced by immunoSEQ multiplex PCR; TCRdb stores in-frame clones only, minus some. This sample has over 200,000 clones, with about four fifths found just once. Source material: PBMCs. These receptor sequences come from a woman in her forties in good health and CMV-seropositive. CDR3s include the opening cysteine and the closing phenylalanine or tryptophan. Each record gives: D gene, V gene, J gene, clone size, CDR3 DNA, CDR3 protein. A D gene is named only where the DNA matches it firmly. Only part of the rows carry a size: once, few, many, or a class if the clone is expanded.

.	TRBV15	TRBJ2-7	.	TGTGCCACCGGTAGGGGGGGGACTCCCGAGCAGTACTTC	CATGRGGTPEQYF
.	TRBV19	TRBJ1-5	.	TGTGCCAGTAGCCCCATAGGAGGGTTTGGCAATCAGCCCCAGCATTTT	CASSPIGGFGNQPQHF
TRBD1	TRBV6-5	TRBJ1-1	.	TGTGCCAGCAGTACGACAGGGGGTGAAGCTTTCTTT	CASSTTGGEAFF
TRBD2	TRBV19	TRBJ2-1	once	TGTGCCAGTAGTAAGGGCCTAGCGGGGGATTACTTCTACAATGAGCAGTTCTTC	CASSKGLAGDYFYNEQFF
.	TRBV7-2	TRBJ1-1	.	TGTGCCAGCAGCCGAGGGGGGGGCACTGAAGCTTTCTTT	CASSRGGGTEAFF
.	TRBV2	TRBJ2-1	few	TGTGCCAGCAGTGCAACCTCAACATTCATCCACAATGAGCAGTTCTTC	CASSATSTFIHNEQFF
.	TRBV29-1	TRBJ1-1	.	TGCAGCGTTGAAGTCGCGCAGAACACTGAAGCTTTCTTT	CSVEVAQNTEAFF
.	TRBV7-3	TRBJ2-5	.	TGTGCCAGCAGCTCGAGCGGACGAGAGACCCAGTACTTC	CASSSSGRETQYF
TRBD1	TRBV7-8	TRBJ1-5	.	TGTGCCAGCAGCTTAGCACAGGGGGAAGGAGGAAGGAATCAGCCCCAGCATTTT	CASSLAQGEGGRNQPQHF
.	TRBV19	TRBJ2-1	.	TGTGCCAGTAGTATTTACCGTAGCTCCTACAATGAGCAGTTCTTC	CASSIYRSSYNEQFF
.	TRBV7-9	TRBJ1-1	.	TGTTCCAGCAGCTTTCAGGGATCAGCTTTCTTT	CSSSFQGSAFF
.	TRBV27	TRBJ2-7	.	TGTGCCAGCAGCCGAGCCCGGGACTTGTACTCCTACGAGCAGTACTTC	CASSRARDLYSYEQYF
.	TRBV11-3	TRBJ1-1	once	TGTGCCAGCAGTCCATCGCCTATAATGAACACTGAAGCTTTCTTT	CASSPSPIMNTEAFF